This TCR beta chain was captured by sequencing in a study of blood T cell repertoires in COVID-19. Study-level background: PBMCs, B-cell-depleted T cells, or T cells were the source of the cDNA or gDNA that made up the material.

CDR1 is MNHEY, CDR2 SVGAGI, per germline. This CDR3 comprises 14 residues. Between the trimmed V and J ends, which lost 7 bases and 4 bases, there was a span of 16 bases. Only in-frame clones appear in the TCRdb table, and some are missing; sequencing was by immunoSEQ multiplex PCR. The table has nearly 200,000 clones, approximately 82% seen once. The sequence came from a human donor with acute or convalescent COVID-19. The donor label of this sample is uncertain. The rearrangement joins TRBV6-5 to TRBJ2-5; a weak D match, TRBD1 (6 bases). The sequenced sample consisted of peripheral blood. The CDR3 protein is CASTARQGIETQYF. The CDR3 DNA sequence: TGTGCCAGCACCGCGAGGCAGGGGATAGAGACCCAGTACTTC.